This T cell receptor (beta chain) was documented in a study of blood T cell repertoires in COVID-19. Study as a whole: Acute-phase and convalescent COVID-19 samples originated in the United States, Italy and Spain. The cDNA or gDNA used as material had been derived from T cells, B-cell-depleted T cells, or PBMCs.

Per the authors' pipeline: Reference gene primer amplification yielded estimated nucleated cell counts. Profiling relied on immunoSEQ multiplex PCR, and the TCRdb table lists in-frame clones only, not all of them. D and trimming were read from the DNA, whereas the V and J calls and clone size are those reported in that table. The sample shows 360,000 or so clones, almost 90% of them seen only once. The CDR3 totals 17 residues. Looked up from germline, CDR1 is SNHLY and CDR2 is FYNNEI. V was cut by 2 bases and J by 3 bases, with 16 bases left in between. This TCR was recovered from a man between 18 and 29 years old with active or convalescent COVID-19. Sequenced material: peripheral blood. The chain has TRBV2 and TRBJ2-2; TRBD1 is a possible D gene (5 bases). CDR3 amino acids: CASSERGRQIYTGELFF. The CDR3 nucleotides read TGTGCCAGCAGTGAAAGGGGCAGACAGATTTACACCGGGGAGCTGTTTTTT. Together with reference TRBV2 and TRBJ2-2, the CDR3 gives the full variable domain: EPEVTQTPSHQVTQMGQEVILRCVPISNHLYFYWYRQILGQKVEFLVSFYNNEISEKSEIFDDQFSVERPDGSNFTLKIRSTKLEDSAMYFCASSERGRQIYTGELFFGEGSRLTVL.